Listed below are T cell receptor beta chains from one sample, sequenced in a study of CD8+ T cells in alopecia areata. The repertoire was sequenced with immunoSEQ multiplex PCR; TCRdb's copy has only in-frame clones and lacks some. The sample lists 130,000 or so clones; 49% were seen once. The specimen was CD8+ T cells sorted from blood, collected at week 0. The origin of the receptors is a human donor with alopecia areata. CDR3s include the opening cysteine and the closing phenylalanine or tryptophan. D genes are given only for firm matches. Where a row states a size, it is once, few, many or the class of an expanded clone; other rows omit it.

J: TRBJ2-7
V: TRBV2
D: NA
size: few
DNA: TGTGCCAGCAGTGAAACCCCCGCGAGTTACGAGCAGTACTTC
CDR3: CASSETPASYEQYF

J: TRBJ2-1
V: TRBV27
D: TRBD2
size: NA
DNA: TGTGCCAGCAGTTTCTCCGGGACTAGTTATGAGCAGTTCTTC
CDR3: CASSFSGTSYEQFF

J: TRBJ1-2
V: TRBV5-1
D: NA
size: NA
DNA: TGCGCCAGCAGCCCTCGGACGCCTTCTAACTATGGCTACACCTTC
CDR3: CASSPRTPSNYGYTF

J: TRBJ1-1
V: TRBV5-1
D: TRBD1
size: NA
DNA: TGCGCCAGCAGCTTCCAGGGGGCGCCTAACACTGAAGCTTTCTTT
CDR3: CASSFQGAPNTEAFF

J: TRBJ1-2
V: TRBV30
D: NA
size: NA
DNA: TGTGCCTGGCTAGGGACGACGAACTATGGCTACACCTTC
CDR3: CAWLGTTNYGYTF

J: TRBJ1-2
V: TRBV30
D: NA
size: NA
DNA: TGTGCCTGGAAGCTAATAGGGTTGGTCTTC
CDR3: CAWKLIGLVF

J: TRBJ2-7
V: TRBV7-6
D: TRBD1
size: NA
DNA: TGTGCCAGCAGCTTAGGGACAGGGAAAGGCTACGAGCAGTACTTC
CDR3: CASSLGTGKGYEQYF

J: TRBJ1-5
V: TRBV9
D: NA
size: NA
DNA: TGTGCCAGCAGTTTGAAGGTAGGCAATCAGCCCCAGCATTTT
CDR3: CASSLKVGNQPQHF

J: TRBJ2-5
V: TRBV5-6
D: NA
size: NA
DNA: TGTGCCAGCAGCTCGACAAGTTGGGAGACCCAGTACTTC
CDR3: CASSSTSWETQYF

J: TRBJ2-1
V: TRBV5-6
D: NA
size: NA
DNA: TGTGCCAGCAGCTTGGTAGGTCCAGGTTACAATGAGCAGTTCTTC
CDR3: CASSLVGPGYNEQFF

J: TRBJ2-7
V: TRBV6-6
D: NA
size: NA
DNA: TGTGCCAGCAGCCTGGACGGGCGCGAGCAGTACTTC
CDR3: CASSLDGREQYF

J: TRBJ2-7
V: TRBV7-2
D: TRBD2
size: once
DNA: TGTGCCAGCAGCCCCGGGGGGGGCTACGAGCAGTACTTC
CDR3: CASSPGGGYEQYF